One TCR beta chain is described in this entry. The source of the sample is a study of OX40 agonist ivuxolimab in advanced cancers. About the research overall: The study treated patients with ivuxolimab, an agonistic anti-OX40 (CD134) antibody. Partial responses were recorded for three patients, including one with hepatocellular carcinoma and two with cutaneous melanoma.

Sampling of blood occurred at baseline, cycle 4 day 1, and cycle 7 day 1. Per germline, CDR1 MDHEN and CDR2 SYDVKM. CDR3 size: 16 residues. J lost 0 bases, V lost 2 bases, and 5 bases had no gene match. The repertoire was sequenced with immunoSEQ multiplex PCR; TCRdb's copy has only in-frame clones and lacks some. The table includes about 51,000 clones, around 77% detected once. V is TRBV28 and J is TRBJ2-5, with 8 bases matching TRBD2. This receptor was identified in an adult with an advanced solid tumor such as melanoma, head and neck, liver or kidney cancer. The sequencing used CD4+ or CD8+ T cells sorted from blood, collected in a trial of the OX40 agonist ivuxolimab. This CDR3 is CASSLLSGGYQETQYF. The CDR3, as DNA: TGTGCCAGCAGTTTACTGAGCGGGGGTTACCAAGAGACCCAGTACTTC. The complete variable domain, with remaining parts taken from reference TRBV28 and TRBJ2-5, reads DVKVTQSSRYLVKRTGEKVFLECVQDMDHENMFWYRQDPGLGLRLIYFSYDVKMKEKGDIPEGYSVSREKKERFSLILESASTNQTSMYLCASSLLSGGYQETQYFGPGTRLLVL.